Included here is one T cell receptor (beta chain) sequence, with context. This entry belongs to a study of CD8 T cells in Susac syndrome. RNA in amounts of roughly 0.5 to 1 ug was reverse transcribed with random hexamers. TCRdb reprocessed the immunoSEQ multiplex PCR reads with MiXCR, giving one entry per CDR3 protein. The sample lists about 240,000 distinct CDR3 sequences; 90% to 97% were seen once. The CDR3 consists of 16 residues. The junction had 4 bases not matched to a gene; V was cut back by 2 bases and J by 8 bases. The germline V gene has CDR1 SGHTA and CDR2 FQGNSA. Sequencing was carried out using CD4+ T cells from PBMCs. The chain links TRBV7-2 to TRBJ2-1; 15 bases are shared with TRBD2. The receptor was derived from a human donor with Susac syndrome. CDR3 DNA sequence: TGTGCCAGCAGCTTATTGGGACTAGCGGGAGGTTATGAGCAGTTCTTC. Translating gives CASSLLGLAGGYEQFF.